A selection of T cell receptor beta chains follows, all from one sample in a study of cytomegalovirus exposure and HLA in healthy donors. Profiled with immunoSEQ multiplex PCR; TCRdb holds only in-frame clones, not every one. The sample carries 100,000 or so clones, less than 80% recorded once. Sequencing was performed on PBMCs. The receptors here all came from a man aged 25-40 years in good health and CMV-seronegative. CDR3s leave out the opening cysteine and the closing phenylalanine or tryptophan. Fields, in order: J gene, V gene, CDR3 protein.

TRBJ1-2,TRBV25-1,ASSGLRGRDGYT
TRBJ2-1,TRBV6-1,ASSELAESYNEQF
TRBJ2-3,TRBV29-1,SVGGLNTDTQY
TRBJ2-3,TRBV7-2,ASSLGTSGGNTQY
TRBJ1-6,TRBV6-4,ASRPTQGYNSPLH
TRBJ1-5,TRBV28,ASTIAYSNQPQH
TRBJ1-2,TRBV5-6,ASSLRGSYGYT
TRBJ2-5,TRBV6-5,ASGKGTVQETQY
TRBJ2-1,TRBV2,ASSRTWETSGSHNEQF
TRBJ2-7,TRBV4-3,ASSQAGPGTGLYEQY
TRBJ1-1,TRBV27,ASSLRENTEAF